A selection of T cell receptor beta chains follows, all from one sample in a study of T-cell reconstitution after alpha-beta-depleted transplantation in children. MiXCR, run by TCRdb on the PCR reads, gives a single entry per CDR3 protein. Here the sample spans about 980,000 distinct CDR3 sequences, about 31% being singletons. The material sequenced was PBMCs, mostly from graft donor cells, taken 360 days after TCRalphabeta/CD19-depleted stem cell transplant. The source of these receptors is a boy under two years old who had a stem cell transplant for SCID, so the T cells may come from the graft donor. CDR3s include the opening cysteine and the closing phenylalanine or tryptophan. Fields, in order: V gene, clone size, J gene, D gene, CDR3 protein, CDR3 DNA. D genes are given only for firm matches. The size of a clone is reported for some rows only, either as once, few or many, or as a class for expanded clones.

v_call: TRBV6-1
clone_size: NA
j_call: TRBJ2-5
d_call: NA
cdr3_aa: CATDKRGRQETQYF
cdr3_nt: TGTGCCACCGACAAACGGGGCCGTCAAGAGACCCAGTACTTC

v_call: TRBV12-3/TRBV12-4
clone_size: many
j_call: TRBJ2-3
d_call: NA
cdr3_aa: CASSLPGGRGKDTQYF
cdr3_nt: TGTGCCAGCAGTTTGCCGGGGGGCCGTGGAAAAGATACGCAGTATTTT

v_call: TRBV2
clone_size: NA
j_call: TRBJ2-7
d_call: NA
cdr3_aa: CARGQGLEEQYF
cdr3_nt: TGTGCCAGGGGACAAGGCCTCGAAGAGCAGTACTTC

v_call: TRBV5-1
clone_size: NA
j_call: TRBJ2-1
d_call: TRBD2
cdr3_aa: CASSLVAGVEYNEQFF
cdr3_nt: TGCGCCAGCAGCTTGGTTGCGGGAGTTGAATACAATGAGCAGTTCTTC

v_call: TRBV18
clone_size: few
j_call: TRBJ2-2
d_call: NA
cdr3_aa: CASSPTGLYTGELFF
cdr3_nt: TGTGCCAGCTCACCAACGGGCCTTTACACCGGGGAGCTGTTTTTT

v_call: TRBV3-1
clone_size: NA
j_call: TRBJ2-3
d_call: TRBD2
cdr3_aa: CASSQEASGGTHTQYF
cdr3_nt: TGTGCCAGCAGCCAAGAGGCTAGCGGGGGAACACATACGCAGTATTTT

v_call: TRBV27
clone_size: NA
j_call: TRBJ2-1
d_call: NA
cdr3_aa: CAPQGPGLDYNEQFF
cdr3_nt: TGTGCCCCCCAGGGGCCCGGACTGGACTACAATGAGCAGTTCTTC

v_call: TRBV5-1
clone_size: NA
j_call: TRBJ2-3
d_call: TRBD2
cdr3_aa: CASSSRTSGPRDTQYF
cdr3_nt: TGCGCCAGCAGCTCTCGGACTAGCGGGCCGAGGGATACGCAGTATTTT

v_call: TRBV7-9
clone_size: few
j_call: TRBJ2-1
d_call: NA
cdr3_aa: CASSLLAGMYEQFF
cdr3_nt: TGTGCCAGCAGCCTTTTGGCAGGGATGTATGAGCAGTTCTTC

v_call: TRBV29-1
clone_size: NA
j_call: TRBJ2-5
d_call: NA
cdr3_aa: CSVPRTANQETQYF
cdr3_nt: TGCAGCGTTCCTCGGACAGCGAACCAAGAGACCCAGTACTTC

v_call: TRBV5-1
clone_size: NA
j_call: TRBJ2-2
d_call: NA
cdr3_aa: CASSLVGVNTGELFF
cdr3_nt: TGCGCCAGCAGCTTGGTAGGAGTGAACACCGGGGAGCTGTTTTTT

v_call: TRBV4-3
clone_size: NA
j_call: TRBJ2-7
d_call: NA
cdr3_aa: CASSQDRKNPFYEQYF
cdr3_nt: TGCGCCAGCAGCCAAGATAGGAAGAACCCGTTCTACGAGCAGTACTTC

v_call: TRBV12-3/TRBV12-4
clone_size: many
j_call: TRBJ1-1
d_call: NA
cdr3_aa: CASSLVANTEAFF
cdr3_nt: TGTGCCAGCAGTTTAGTGGCGAACACTGAAGCTTTCTTT

v_call: TRBV10-3
clone_size: NA
j_call: TRBJ2-1
d_call: NA
cdr3_aa: CAISSGSPNEQFF
cdr3_nt: TGTGCCATCAGTAGCGGGTCCCCCAATGAGCAGTTCTTC

v_call: TRBV7-3
clone_size: NA
j_call: TRBJ2-2
d_call: NA
cdr3_aa: CASSLAGQMNTGELFF
cdr3_nt: TGTGCCAGCAGCTTAGCGGGACAGATGAACACCGGGGAGCTGTTTTTT

v_call: TRBV12-3/TRBV12-4
clone_size: NA
j_call: TRBJ1-1
d_call: TRBD1
cdr3_aa: CASSLGRGMVTEAFF
cdr3_nt: TGTGCCAGCAGTTTAGGCAGGGGGATGGTTACTGAAGCTTTCTTT

v_call: TRBV11-2
clone_size: NA
j_call: TRBJ2-3
d_call: NA
cdr3_aa: CASSLQVVTPWSTDTQYF
cdr3_nt: TGTGCCAGCAGCTTACAGGTCGTGACCCCTTGGAGCACAGATACGCAGTATTTT

v_call: TRBV6-2/TRBV6-3
clone_size: few
j_call: TRBJ2-5
d_call: NA
cdr3_aa: CASSYTMMQETQYF
cdr3_nt: TGTGCCAGCAGTTACACGATGATGCAAGAGACCCAGTACTTC

v_call: TRBV4-2
clone_size: many
j_call: TRBJ2-2
d_call: TRBD1
cdr3_aa: CASSPGQGTGELFF
cdr3_nt: TGTGCCAGCAGCCCGGGACAGGGCACCGGGGAGCTGTTTTTT